This T cell receptor beta chain is from a study of blood T cells in healthy people across ages. CDR3 length: 14 residues. Sample-barcoded 5' priming and a J-beta primer mix drove a second PCR of about 7 to 12 cycles. MiXCR, run by TCRdb on the 5' RACE reads, gives a single entry per CDR3 protein. The sample lists under 1,000,000 distinct CDR3 sequences; more than 35% were seen once. This sequence originates from an elderly man in good health. The genes are TRBV21-1 and TRBJ2-7; TRBD1 was called by the table and not checked on the DNA. TRBV21-1 is given as a pseudogene. Sequencing was done on a sample of blood. The CDR3 DNA sequence: TGTGCCAGCAGCAACGGACAGGGTTCCTACGAGCAGTACTTC. As protein: CASSNGQGSYEQYF.